This T cell receptor (beta chain) appears in the sequencing data of a study of OX40 agonist ivuxolimab in advanced cancers. At the level of the study: The dose of intravenous ivuxolimab that patients received every 2 weeks ranged from 0.01 to 10 mg/kg. Partial responses occurred in Three dose-escalation patients, one with hepatocellular carcinoma and two with cutaneous melanoma.

The CDR3 extends over 14 amino acids. Germline V lookup: CDR1 SQVTM, CDR2 ANQGSEA. V shed 4 bases, J shed 4 bases, and the junction held 8 bases outside the gene matches. The assay was immunoSEQ multiplex PCR, and TCRdb's table has in-frame clones only and misses some. The sample lists about 50,000 clones; 88% were seen once. The chain links TRBV29-1 to TRBJ2-5; 8 nucleotides line up with TRBD1. The receptor comes from an adult with an advanced solid tumor such as melanoma, head and neck, liver or kidney cancer. Specimen: CD4+ or CD8+ T cells sorted from blood, collected in a trial of the OX40 agonist ivuxolimab. Here the CDR3 DNA reads TGCAGCGTTGCGGCAGGGGGCTGGGGAGAGACCCAGTACTTC. Protein sequence: CSVAAGGWGETQYF.